The T cell receptor (beta chain) described here comes from a study of T cells in Graves' hyperthyroidism and ophthalmopathy. This clonotype appeared a few times. Its antigen is as yet unknown. Study outcomes and limitations: Also found in blood were most expanded thyroid clonotypes above 0.001.

It was RNA transcripts that yielded the amplified TCR beta CDR3 regions. With the HTBI primer set, the TCR CDR3 went through a first round of RT-PCR. TCRdb itself ran the multiplex PCR reads through MiXCR, one entry per CDR3 protein. The sample contains some 300,000 distinct CDR3 sequences, 12% to 15% of which appear only once. Trimming took 4 bases from V and 8 from J, leaving 12 bases between them. Germline V gives CDR1 PRHDT, CDR2 FYEKMQ (reference sequence). This CDR3 has 13 residues. The chain joins TRBV13 to TRBJ2-1; a possible D gene is TRBD2 (6 bases). The sequence was obtained from a woman between 35 and 50 years old with Graves' hyperthyroidism. The material sequenced was blood. CDR3 sequence: CASSSGLRYEQFF. The CDR3 region has the DNA TGTGCCAGCAGCTCCGGACTAAGATATGAGCAGTTCTTC.